Following are 9 T cell receptor beta chains from one sample sequenced in a study of CD8 T cells in Susac syndrome. After extraction with the RNeasy kit, roughly 0.45 to 1 ug of the RNA was reverse transcribed using random hexamers. TCRdb recomputed calls from the immunoSEQ multiplex PCR reads with MiXCR, one row per CDR3 protein. Among 150,000 to 200,000 distinct CDR3 sequences listed, approximately 96% were seen once. The specimen sequenced was CD4+ T cells from PBMCs. All receptors derive from a human donor in good health.

V and J are TRBV25-1 and TRBJ2-7; D gene uncertain. Germline CDR1 is MGHDK and CDR2 is SYGVNS. The CDR3 is 16 amino acids. V lost 3 bases, J lost 0 bases, and 15 bases lay in between. CDR3 loop: CASSDTRGKSSYEQYF. CDR3 bases: TGTGCCAGCAGTGATACTCGTGGGAAGAGCTCCTACGAGCAGTACTTC.

V is TRBV14 and J is TRBJ2-3, with a tentative D call TRBD1 (6 bases). CDR1 is SGHDN, CDR2 FVKESK, per germline. V lost 2 bases to trimming and J lost 6 bases, with 15 bases between them. The CDR3 covers 15 residues. The CDR3 spells CASSQRRVQGDTQYF. The CDR3 coding sequence is TGTGCCAGCAGCCAACGGCGTGTACAGGGTGATACGCAGTATTTT.

V and J are TRBV30 and TRBJ2-3; 7 bases agree with TRBD2. Germline-derived CDR1 and CDR2 are GTSNPN and SVGIG (reference sequence). This CDR3 has 14 residues. Trimming cost V 0 bases and J 3 bases; bases outside gene matches: 3. CDR3 amino acids: CAWSVLASTDTQYF. The CDR3, as DNA: TGTGCCTGGAGTGTACTAGCGAGTACAGATACGCAGTATTTT.

The genes are TRBV20-1 and TRBJ2-3; 9 positions agree with TRBD2. In germline, CDR1 is DFQATT, CDR2 SNEGSKA (reference sequence). There are 11 residues in the CDR3. Trimming cost V 3 bases and J 12 bases; bases outside gene matches: 4. For the CDR3, the DNA is TGCAGTGCTAGCCCCGGGACTAGCCAGTATTTT. Translation: CSASPGTSQYF.

The rearrangement joins TRBV6-5 to TRBJ1-5, with a possible D match to TRBD1 (6 bases). This CDR3 is 13 amino acids long. Trimming shortened V by 2 bases and J by 8 bases, and 10 bases separated the two germline ends. Germline V gene sequence: CDR1 MNHEY, CDR2 SVGAGI. The CDR3 is CASSYRGKEPQHF. The CDR3 DNA is TGTGCCAGCAGTTACAGGGGGAAGGAGCCCCAGCATTTT.

J is TRBJ2-6 and V is TRBV12-3 or TRBV12-4; weak D call: TRBD2 (5 bases). The V gene lost 8 bases and the J gene lost 3 bases, with 5 bases spanning the gap. The CDR3 length is 12 residues. The CDR3 spells CASGGGANVLTF. Here the CDR3 DNA reads TGTGCCAGCGGAGGTGGGGCCAACGTCCTGACTTTC.

The rearrangement links TRBV12-2 to TRBJ2-5; the D segment call TRBD1 is taken from the table without a DNA check. TRBV12-2 counts as a pseudogene. The CDR3 contains 14 residues. For the CDR3, the DNA is TGTGCAAGTCGCTTAGATGCCGGGAGAGAGACCCAGTACTTC. Its protein product is CASRLDAGRETQYF.

This clonotype was recorded only once. The V gene is TRBV27, the J gene TRBJ2-5; a possible D gene is TRBD1 (6 bases). Germline CDR1 reads MNHEY; CDR2 reads SMNVEV (reference sequence). Trimming shortened V by 0 bases and J by 6 bases, and 14 bases separated the two germline ends. This CDR3 is built from 15 residues. The CDR3 here is CASSLSHRAPQTQYF. The CDR3 region has the DNA TGTGCCAGCAGTTTATCGCACAGGGCCCCCCAGACCCAGTACTTC.

Here the CDR3 reads CSRRGGANEQFF. The CDR3 DNA is TGCAGTCGCCGCGGGGGGGCCAATGAGCAGTTCTTC. This chain joins TRBV20-1 and TRBJ2-1; 9 positions agree with TRBD2. The germline CDR1 and CDR2 sequences are DFQATT and SNEGSKA (reference sequence). The CDR3 covers 12 residues. V shed 8 bases and J 6 bases; nucleotides not matched to a gene: 5.